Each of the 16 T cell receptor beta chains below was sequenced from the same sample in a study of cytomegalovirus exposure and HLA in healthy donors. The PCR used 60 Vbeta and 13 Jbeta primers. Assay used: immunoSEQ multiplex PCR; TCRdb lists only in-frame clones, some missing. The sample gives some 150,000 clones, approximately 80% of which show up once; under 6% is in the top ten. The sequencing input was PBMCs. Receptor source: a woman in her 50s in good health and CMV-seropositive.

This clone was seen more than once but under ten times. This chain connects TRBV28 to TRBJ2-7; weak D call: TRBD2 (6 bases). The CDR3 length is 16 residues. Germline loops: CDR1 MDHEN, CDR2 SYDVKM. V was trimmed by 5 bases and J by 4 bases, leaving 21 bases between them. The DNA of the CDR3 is TGTGCCAGCAGTACAAGAAGACAGTCCGGAGGGTACGAGCAGTACTTC. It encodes CASSTRRQSGGYEQYF.

CDR3 bases: TGTGCCACCAGCAGAGACGGAACTAGCGGGGAAGAGACCCAGTACTTC. Amino acids: CATSRDGTSGEETQYF. This rearrangement joins TRBV15 to TRBJ2-5; 10 nucleotides agree with TRBD2. The germline V gene has CDR1 LNHNV and CDR2 YYDKDF (reference sequence). The CDR3 is 16 amino acids. V dropped 0 bases and J dropped 3; count of bases not matched to a gene: 4.

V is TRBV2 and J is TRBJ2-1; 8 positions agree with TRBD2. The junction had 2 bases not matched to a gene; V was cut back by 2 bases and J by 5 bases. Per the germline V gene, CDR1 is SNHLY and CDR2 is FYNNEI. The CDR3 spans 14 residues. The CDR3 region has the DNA TGTGCCAGCAGTGAACTACTAGCGGACAATGAGCAGTTCTTC. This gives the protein CASSELLADNEQFF.

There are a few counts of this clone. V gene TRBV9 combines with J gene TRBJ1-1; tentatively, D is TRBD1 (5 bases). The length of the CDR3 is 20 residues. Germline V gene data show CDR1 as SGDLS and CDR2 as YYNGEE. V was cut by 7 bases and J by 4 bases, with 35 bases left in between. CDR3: CASSRRVSLRQTPDSTEAFF. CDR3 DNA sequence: TGTGCCAGCTCCCGAAGAGTCAGTTTAAGGCAGACACCCGACAGCACTGAAGCTTTCTTT.

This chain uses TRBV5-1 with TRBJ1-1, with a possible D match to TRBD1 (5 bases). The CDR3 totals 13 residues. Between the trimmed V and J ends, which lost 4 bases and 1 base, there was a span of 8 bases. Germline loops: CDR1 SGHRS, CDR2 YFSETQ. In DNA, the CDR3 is TGCGCCAGCAGCACGACAGAGAACACTGAAGCTTTCTTT. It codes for CASSTTENTEAFF.

CDR3 region: CASSSWREQFF. The CDR3 nucleotides are TGTGCCAGCAGCTCCTGGAGGGAGCAGTTCTTC. J is TRBJ2-1 and V is TRBV11-2, with D possibly TRBD2 on 5 matching bases. Germline V CDR1 and CDR2: SGHAT, FQNNGV. V was cut by 4 bases and J by 10 bases, with 8 bases left in between. The CDR3 loop spans 11 amino acids.

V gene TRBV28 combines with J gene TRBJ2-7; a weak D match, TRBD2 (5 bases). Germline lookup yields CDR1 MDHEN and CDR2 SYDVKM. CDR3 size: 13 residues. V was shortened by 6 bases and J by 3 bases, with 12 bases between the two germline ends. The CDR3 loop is CASRSRGLYEQYF. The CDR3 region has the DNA TGTGCCAGCAGGTCCCGGGGTCTCTACGAGCAGTACTTC.

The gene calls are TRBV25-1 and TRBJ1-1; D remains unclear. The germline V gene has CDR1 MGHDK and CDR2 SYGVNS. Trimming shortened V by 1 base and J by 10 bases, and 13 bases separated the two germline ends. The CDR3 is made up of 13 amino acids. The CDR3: CASSESSTRGAFF. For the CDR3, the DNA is TGTGCCAGCAGTGAATCCTCAACGCGTGGAGCTTTCTTT.

CDR3 region: CASQGANTEAFF. CDR3 DNA sequence: TGTGCCAGCCAGGGGGCGAACACTGAAGCTTTCTTT. The J gene is TRBJ1-1, the V gene TRBV19; 8 positions agree with TRBD1. V was clipped by 9 bases and J by 1 base; unmatched bases: 1. Germline V lookup: CDR1 LNHDA, CDR2 SQIVND (reference sequence). The CDR3 runs to 12 residues.

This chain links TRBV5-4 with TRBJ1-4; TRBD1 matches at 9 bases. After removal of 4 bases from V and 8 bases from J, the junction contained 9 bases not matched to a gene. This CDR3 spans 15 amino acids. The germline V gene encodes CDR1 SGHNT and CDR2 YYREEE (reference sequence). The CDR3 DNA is TGTGCCAGCAGCACCCAACAGGGGGCGGAGGAAAAACTGTTTTTT. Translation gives CASSTQQGAEEKLFF.

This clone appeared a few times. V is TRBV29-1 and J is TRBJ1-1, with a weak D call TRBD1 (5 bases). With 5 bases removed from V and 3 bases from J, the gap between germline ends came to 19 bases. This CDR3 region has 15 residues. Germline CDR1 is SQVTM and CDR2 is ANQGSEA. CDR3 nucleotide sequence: TGCAGCGTTTTCACCTACGAGAAGGGGTACACTGAAGCTTTCTTT. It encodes CSVFTYEKGYTEAFF.

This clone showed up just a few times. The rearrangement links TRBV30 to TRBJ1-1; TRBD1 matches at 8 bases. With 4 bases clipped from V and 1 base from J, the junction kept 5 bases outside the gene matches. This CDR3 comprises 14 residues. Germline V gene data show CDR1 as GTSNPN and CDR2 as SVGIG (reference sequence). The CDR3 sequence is CAWNTGQGNTEAFF. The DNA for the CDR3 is TGTGCCTGGAACACCGGACAGGGGAACACTGAAGCTTTCTTT. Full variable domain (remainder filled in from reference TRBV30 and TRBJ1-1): SQTIHQWPATLVQPVGSPLSLECTVEGTSNPNLYWYRQAAGRGLQLLFYSVGIGQISSEVPQNLSASRPQDRQFILSSKKLLLSDSGFYLCAWNTGQGNTEAFFGQGTRLTVV.

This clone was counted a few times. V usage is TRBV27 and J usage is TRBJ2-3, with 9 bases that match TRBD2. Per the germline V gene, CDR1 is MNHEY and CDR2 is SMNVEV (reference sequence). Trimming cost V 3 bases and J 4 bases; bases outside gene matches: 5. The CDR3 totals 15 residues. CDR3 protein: CASSFAGGPADTQYF. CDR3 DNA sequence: TGTGCCAGCAGTTTTGCGGGGGGGCCTGCAGATACGCAGTATTTT.

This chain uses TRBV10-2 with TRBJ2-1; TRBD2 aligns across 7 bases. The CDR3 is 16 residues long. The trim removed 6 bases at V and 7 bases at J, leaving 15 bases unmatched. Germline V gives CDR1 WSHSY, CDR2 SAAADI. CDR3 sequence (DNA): TGCGCCAGCAGCCTGACTAGCTCCTACCCGGGAAATGAGCAGTTCTTC. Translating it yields CASSLTSSYPGNEQFF.

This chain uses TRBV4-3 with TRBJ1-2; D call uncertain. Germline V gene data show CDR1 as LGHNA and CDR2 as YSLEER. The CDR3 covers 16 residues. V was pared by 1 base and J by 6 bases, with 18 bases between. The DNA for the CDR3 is TGCGCCAGCAGCCAAGTAAATACGGGGTCAGTAAATGGCTACACCTTC. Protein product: CASSQVNTGSVNGYTF.

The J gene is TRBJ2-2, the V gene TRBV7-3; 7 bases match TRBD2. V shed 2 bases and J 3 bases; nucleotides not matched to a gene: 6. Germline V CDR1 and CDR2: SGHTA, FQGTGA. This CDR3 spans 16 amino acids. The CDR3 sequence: CASSLRRELDTGELFF. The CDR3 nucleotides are TGTGCCAGCAGCTTACGGCGGGAGTTGGACACCGGGGAGCTGTTTTTT.